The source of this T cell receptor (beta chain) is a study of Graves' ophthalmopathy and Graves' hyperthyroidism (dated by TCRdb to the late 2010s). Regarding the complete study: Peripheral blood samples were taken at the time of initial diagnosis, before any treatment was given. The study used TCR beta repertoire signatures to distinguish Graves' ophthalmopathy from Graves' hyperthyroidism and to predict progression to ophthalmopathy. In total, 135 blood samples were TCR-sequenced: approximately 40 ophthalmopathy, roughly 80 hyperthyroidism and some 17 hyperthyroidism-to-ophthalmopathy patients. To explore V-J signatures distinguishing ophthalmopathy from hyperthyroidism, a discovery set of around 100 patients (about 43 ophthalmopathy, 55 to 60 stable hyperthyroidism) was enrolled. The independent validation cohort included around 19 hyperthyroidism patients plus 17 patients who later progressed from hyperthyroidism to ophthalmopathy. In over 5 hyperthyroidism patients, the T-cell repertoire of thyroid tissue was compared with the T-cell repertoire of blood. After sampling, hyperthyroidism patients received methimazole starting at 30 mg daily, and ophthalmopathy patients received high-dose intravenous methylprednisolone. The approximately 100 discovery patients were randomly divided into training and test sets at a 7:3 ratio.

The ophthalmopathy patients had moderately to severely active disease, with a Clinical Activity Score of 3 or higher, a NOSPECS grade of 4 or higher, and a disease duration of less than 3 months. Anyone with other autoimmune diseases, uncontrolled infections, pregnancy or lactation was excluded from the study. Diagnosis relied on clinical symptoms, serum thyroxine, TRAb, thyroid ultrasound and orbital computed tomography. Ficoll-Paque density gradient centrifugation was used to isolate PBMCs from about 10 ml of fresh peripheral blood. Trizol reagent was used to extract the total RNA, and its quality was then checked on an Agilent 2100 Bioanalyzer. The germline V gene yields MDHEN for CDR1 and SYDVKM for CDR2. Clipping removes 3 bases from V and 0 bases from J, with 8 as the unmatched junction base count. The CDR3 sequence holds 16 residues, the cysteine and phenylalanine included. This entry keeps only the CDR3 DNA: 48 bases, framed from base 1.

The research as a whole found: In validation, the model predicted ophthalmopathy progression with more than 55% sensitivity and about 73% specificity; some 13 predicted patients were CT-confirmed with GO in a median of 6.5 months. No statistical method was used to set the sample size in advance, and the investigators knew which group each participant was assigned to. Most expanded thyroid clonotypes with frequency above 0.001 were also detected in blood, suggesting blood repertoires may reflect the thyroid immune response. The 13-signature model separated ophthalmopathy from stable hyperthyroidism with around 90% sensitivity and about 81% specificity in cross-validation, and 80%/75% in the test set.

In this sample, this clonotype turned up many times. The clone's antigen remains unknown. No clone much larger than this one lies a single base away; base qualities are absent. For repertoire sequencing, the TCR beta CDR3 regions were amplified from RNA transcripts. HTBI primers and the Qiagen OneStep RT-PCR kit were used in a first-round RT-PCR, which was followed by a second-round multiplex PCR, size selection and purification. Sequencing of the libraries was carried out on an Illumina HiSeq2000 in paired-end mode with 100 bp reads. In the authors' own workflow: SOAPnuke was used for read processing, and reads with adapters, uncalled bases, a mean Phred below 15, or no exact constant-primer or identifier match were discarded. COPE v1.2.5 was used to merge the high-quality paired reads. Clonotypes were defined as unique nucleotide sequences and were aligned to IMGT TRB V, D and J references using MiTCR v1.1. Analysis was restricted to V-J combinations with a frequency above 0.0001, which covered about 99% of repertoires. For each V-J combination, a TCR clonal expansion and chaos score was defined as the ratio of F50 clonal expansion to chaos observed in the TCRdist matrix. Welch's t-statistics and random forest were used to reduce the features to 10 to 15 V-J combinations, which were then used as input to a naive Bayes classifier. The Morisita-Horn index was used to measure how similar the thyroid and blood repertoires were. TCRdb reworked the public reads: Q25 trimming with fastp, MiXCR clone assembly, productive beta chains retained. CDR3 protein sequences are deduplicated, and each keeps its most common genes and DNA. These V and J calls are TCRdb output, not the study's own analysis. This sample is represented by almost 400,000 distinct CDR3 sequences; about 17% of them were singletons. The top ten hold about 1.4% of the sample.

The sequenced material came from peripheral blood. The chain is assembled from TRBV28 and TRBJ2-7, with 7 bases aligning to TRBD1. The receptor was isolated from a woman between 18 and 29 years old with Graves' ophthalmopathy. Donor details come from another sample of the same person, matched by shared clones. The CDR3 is CASSFLGQARSYEQYF. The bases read TGTGCCAGCAGTTTCCTCGGACAGGCTCGCTCCTACGAGCAGTACTTC.